This T cell receptor beta chain was sequenced for a study of T-cell reconstitution after alpha-beta-depleted transplantation in children. Unmatched junction bases numbered 5, after V lost 2 bases and J lost 5 bases. The germline V gene encodes CDR1 SGHRS and CDR2 YFSETQ. The CDR3 runs to 16 residues. Construction of the TCRbeta library involved unique molecular identifiers. One entry per CDR3 protein, called by TCRdb with MiXCR from the PCR reads. The table records around 600,000 distinct CDR3 sequences, roughly a tenth of them present only once. Sequenced material: PBMCs from the stem cell graft donor, taken from the stem cell graft. This TCR derives from a human donor who donated a stem cell graft to a child with acute myeloid leukemia. This chain connects TRBV5-1 to TRBJ2-2; 11 positions match TRBD2. In DNA form, the CDR3 reads TGCGCCAGCAGCTTTTGGGGACTAGCGGAGACCGGGGAGCTGTTTTTT. Protein sequence: CASSFWGLAETGELFF.